One and the same sample provided the 18 T cell receptor beta chains below, sequenced in a study of blood T cells in healthy people across ages. Sample-barcoded 5' priming and a J-beta primer mix drove a second PCR of about 6 to 12 cycles. Each CDR3 protein gets one entry after TCRdb re-called the 5' RACE reads with MiXCR. The sample holds about 1.1 million distinct CDR3 sequences, 35% to 40% seen once. The sequencing sample was made of blood. The receptors were sampled from a man aged 18 to 29 in good health.

The chain combines TRBV7-9 with TRBJ1-4; 8 nucleotides agree with TRBD1. J was trimmed by 0 bases and V by 5 bases; bases with no gene match: 8. Germline loops: CDR1 SEHNR, CDR2 FQNEAQ (reference sequence). The CDR3 loop spans 17 amino acids. This CDR3 reads CASSRGTGVATNEKLFF. The CDR3 DNA reads as TGTGCCAGCAGCCGCGGGACAGGCGTTGCAACTAATGAAAAACTGTTTTTT.

The chain links TRBV18 to TRBJ2-3, with D hard to call. Trimming stripped 3 bases from V and 5 bases from J, with 9 bases between. This CDR3 contains 13 residues. Germline lookup yields CDR1 KGHSH and CDR2 LQKENI. As DNA, the CDR3 is TGTGCCAGCTCACCGACGGTAGGAGATACGCAGTATTTT. This encodes CASSPTVGDTQYF.

The J gene is TRBJ1-1, the V gene TRBV20-1; D remains unclear. V lost 1 base, J lost 1 base, and 13 bases lay in between. The length of the CDR3 is 15 residues. Germline V gives CDR1 DFQATT, CDR2 SNEGSKA (reference sequence). CDR3 DNA sequence: TGCAGTGCTAGAGGTAGTAGGACGGGGAACACTGAAGCTTTCTTT. Residues: CSARGSRTGNTEAFF.

The J gene is TRBJ1-4, the V gene TRBV12-3 or TRBV12-4; D unresolved. Trimming took off 5 bases at V and 7 bases at J, with 14 bases between the two ends. This CDR3 region has 14 residues. The CDR3 coding sequence is TGTGCCAGCAGTCCCAGCCGGTGGGGTGAAAAACTGTTTTTT. Amino acid sequence: CASSPSRWGEKLFF.

The V and J genes are TRBV5-5 and TRBJ1-4; 7 bases map to TRBD1. The germline V gene encodes CDR1 SGHKS and CDR2 YYEKEE (reference sequence). The CDR3 loop spans 13 amino acids. After removal of 5 bases from V and 8 bases from J, the junction contained 6 bases not matched to a gene. The CDR3 DNA reads as TGTGCCAGCAGTTCCAGGGGGGAGGAAAAACTGTTTTTT. Protein sequence: CASSSRGEEKLFF.

The chain couples TRBV2 to TRBJ1-2, with 7 bases lining up with TRBD1. J gave up 10 bases and V 7 bases, and 24 bases lay outside the gene matches. There are 17 residues in the CDR3. Germline V gene data show CDR1 as SNHLY and CDR2 as FYNNEI. The chain's CDR3 is CASIDFDREASTRDYTF. The CDR3 DNA reads as TGTGCCAGCATTGATTTTGACAGGGAGGCCTCCACCCGAGACTACACCTTC.

This clonotype has just a few counts. The rearrangement links TRBV6-2 or TRBV6-3 to TRBJ2-7, with D maybe TRBD1 (5 bases). Germline V lookup: CDR1 MNHEY, CDR2 SVGEGT. This CDR3 spans 11 amino acids. Deletions cut 8 bases from V and 4 bases from J, with 9 bases between. Here the CDR3 reads CASADSYEQYF. The CDR3 DNA follows: TGTGCCAGCGCCGACAGTTACGAGCAGTACTTC.

The gene calls are TRBV28 and TRBJ2-5; D not certain. The CDR3 runs 16 residues. The V end lost 6 bases, the J end lost 4 bases, and 21 bases lay between the germline ends. The germline V gene has CDR1 MDHEN and CDR2 SYDVKM. DNA of the CDR3: TGTGCCAGCAGCCCAAGGAACATCTGGGAACCAGAGACCCAGTACTTC. It translates to CASSPRNIWEPETQYF. The whole variable domain, remainder taken from reference TRBV28 and TRBJ2-5, is DVKVTQSSRYLVKRTGEKVFLECVQDMDHENMFWYRQDPGLGLRLIYFSYDVKMKEKGDIPEGYSVSREKKERFSLILESASTNQTSMYLCASSPRNIWEPETQYFGPGTRLLVL.

This clonotype was found a few times. The gene calls are TRBV4-2 and TRBJ2-1, with 12 positions matching TRBD2. The DNA end lines up better with TRBJ2-7; the J call may be wrong. This CDR3 has 19 residues. Germline loops: CDR1 LGHNA, CDR2 YNFKEQ. CDR3: CASSQAGLAGLSSYNEQYF. CDR3 DNA: TGTGCCAGCAGCCAAGCTGGACTAGCGGGGTTGAGCTCCTACAATGAGCAGTACTTC.

The chain links TRBV5-6 to TRBJ2-1; D might be TRBD1 (6 bases). Germline loops: CDR1 SGHDT, CDR2 YYEEEE. V was shortened by 1 base and J by 8 bases, with 13 bases between the two germline ends. The CDR3 covers 14 residues. This CDR3 is CASSLPAGEDEQFF. CDR3 nucleotides: TGTGCCAGCAGCTTGCCGGCAGGGGAAGATGAGCAGTTCTTC.

The genes are TRBV20-1 and TRBJ2-3; no clear D gene. The length of the CDR3 is 14 residues. Germline V lookup: CDR1 DFQATT, CDR2 SNEGSKA (reference sequence). Between the trimmed V and J ends, which lost 5 bases and 1 base, there was a span of 13 bases. DNA of the CDR3: TGCAGTGCTCTTAGGACGATCGGCACAGATACGCAGTATTTT. Its translation: CSALRTIGTDTQYF.

V gene TRBV29-1 combines with J gene TRBJ1-2; D uncertain. Germline V lookup: CDR1 SQVTM, CDR2 ANQGSEA. Between the trimmed V and J ends, which lost 6 bases and 4 bases, there was a span of 15 bases. The CDR3 contains 13 residues. The CDR3, as DNA: TGCAGCGTCCAGCTCATTGGGATCTATGGCTACACCTTC. The encoded protein is CSVQLIGIYGYTF.

The rearrangement uses TRBV12-3 or TRBV12-4 and TRBJ1-5; no clear D. The germline V and J ends were trimmed by 6 bases and 4 bases, with 7 bases remaining between them. CDR3 length equals 12 residues. The chain's CDR3 is CASRLENQPQHF. The CDR3, as DNA: TGTGCCAGCAGACTCGAGAATCAGCCCCAGCATTTT.

For the CDR3, the DNA is TGCGCCAGCAGCCAAGGACAGGGGGATGAGCAGTTCTTC. It codes for CASSQGQGDEQFF. The rearrangement links TRBV4-3 to TRBJ2-1, with 9 bases matching TRBD1. The CDR3 extends over 13 amino acids. The germline V gene encodes CDR1 LGHNA and CDR2 YSLEER. The V segment lost 1 base and the J segment 8 bases; nucleotides outside the gene matches: 0.

The chain joins TRBV5-1 to TRBJ2-7; TRBD1 might be the D (6 bases). Germline V CDR1 and CDR2: SGHRS, YFSETQ. V lost 0 bases and J lost 4, with 11 bases in between. The CDR3 contains 14 residues. The CDR3 loop is CASSLARGRYEQYF. Here the CDR3 DNA reads TGCGCCAGCAGCTTGGCCAGGGGACGGTACGAGCAGTACTTC. Drawing the rest from reference TRBV5-1 and TRBJ2-7, the complete variable domain is KAGVTQTPRYLIKTRGQQVTLSCSPISGHRSVSWYQQTPGQGLQFLFEYFSETQRNKGNFPGRFSGRQFSNSRSEMNVSTLELGDSALYLCASSLARGRYEQYFGPGTRLTVT.

The gene calls are TRBV4-2 and TRBJ2-1; D may be TRBD2 (5 bases). CDR3 length equals 16 residues. Germline V gene lookup returns CDR1 LGHNA and CDR2 YNFKEQ. Trimming took off 4 bases at V and 7 bases at J, with 20 bases between the two ends. In DNA, the CDR3 is TGTGCCAGCAGCCCCCCCGGCAGAGAGGGTGATAATGAGCAGTTCTTC. Encoded protein: CASSPPGREGDNEQFF.

The chain uses TRBV12-3 or TRBV12-4 and TRBJ1-5; TRBD1 might be the D (6 bases). V dropped 1 base and J dropped 7 bases, with 8 bases sitting between them. The CDR3 is 13 amino acids. The CDR3 region is CASSLERGQPQHF. The CDR3 DNA is TGTGCCAGCAGTTTAGAGAGGGGGCAGCCCCAGCATTTT.

The chain couples TRBV4-1 to TRBJ1-4, with a weak D call TRBD1 (5 bases). V was trimmed by 4 bases and J by 6 bases, leaving 21 bases between them. The CDR3 has 17 amino acids. Germline values: CDR1 MGHRA, CDR2 YSYEKL. The CDR3 DNA is TGCGCCAGCAGCCCAGGATCCGAAGGGGCTCGGGATGAAAAACTGTTTTTT. Protein sequence: CASSPGSEGARDEKLFF.